This T cell receptor (beta chain) originates from a study of blood T cell repertoires in COVID-19 (dated by TCRdb to about 2020). About the study as a whole: The collaborator samples originated in the United States, Italy and Spain and spanned the acute and convalescent phases of COVID-19. The material from the prospective study consisted of cDNA or gDNA derived from T cells, B-cell-depleted T cells, or PBMCs. The dataset comprised deeply sampled blood TCRbeta repertoires from subjects exposed to, actively infected with, or recovered from COVID-19. The repertoires were released in a freely available public database meant as a resource for research on the immune response to SARS-CoV-2. Samples came from the ongoing ImmuneRACE study (first 160 participants) plus 1,254 subjects from 6 global collaborators. Sample metadata almost always included a de-identified subject ID, COVID-19 status, age in years and sex. Where available, HLA class I and class II types were obtained from metadata supplied by the sample provider rather than from assay-based typing.

On the study overall, not on this receptor specifically: Clinical and demographic metadata were provided uncurated, with the amount varying by source and participant.

About this clone itself: No antigen is known for it. Per-base quality was not reported, and no clone a single base away is much larger than it.

The immunoSEQ Assay, a bias-controlled multiplex PCR, was used to amplify TCRbeta CDR3 regions from genomic DNA. The study's processing was this. The number of nucleated cells in each sample was estimated from the amplification of reference gene primers within the assay. To quantify the absolute abundance of each unique TCRbeta CDR3 rearrangement, sequence reads were collapsed and filtered. For each sample, productive Simpson clonality was calculated as the square root of Simpson's diversity index across productive rearrangements. In TCRdb, the immuneACCESS table is reduced to in-frame sequences with V and J assigned. These tables do not hold every clone; where another copy was compared, an unresolved V gene accounts for under half, and the others remain unexplained. V and J calls and clone size are given by that table; D and trimming were obtained from the DNA. For this sample the table gives 200,000 to 300,000 clones, of which roughly 86% were detected only once. The top ten clonotypes cover approximately 9.8% of the sample.

Samples from volunteer blood donors who had recovered from COVID-19 were contributed by a second Seattle source. Each collaborating institution followed its own protocols to collect whole blood in K2EDTA tubes. For TCRbeta analysis, collaborator samples were shipped as frozen whole blood, as isolated PBMCs, or as DNA extracted from either sample type. The sequence came from a man aged 40-49 years who had recovered from COVID-19. Material for sequencing was peripheral blood.

The CDR3 amino acid sequence is: CSGGSSVTGELFF. The sequence in DNA is TGCAGCGGTGGGAGTTCGGTCACCGGGGAGCTGTTTTTT. The chain uses TRBV29-1 and TRBJ2-2; TRBD2 might be the D gene, on 5 matching bases. The CDR3 holds 13 amino acids from the cysteine to the phenylalanine. The CDR3 DNA has 39 bases and is translated from base 1. At the junction V is shortened by 7 bases and J by 4 bases, with 13 bases in between. The germline V gene gives CDR1 as SQVTM and CDR2 as ANQGSEA.